This TCR beta chain was identified in a study of blood T cell repertoires in COVID-19. Assay used: immunoSEQ multiplex PCR; TCRdb lists only in-frame clones, some missing. The sample contains about 150,000 clones, approximately 83% of which appear only once. Per the germline V gene, CDR1 is LNHDA and CDR2 is SQIVND (reference sequence). Trimming stripped 1 base from V and 5 bases from J, with 9 bases between. The CDR3 has 15 residues. This TCR was sampled from a man between 45 and 60 years old who had recovered from COVID-19. V gene TRBV19 combines with J gene TRBJ1-6; unclear D gene. Specimen: PBMCs or T cells enriched from blood (not recorded which). The CDR3: CASSIVGGNNSPLHF. CDR3 coding DNA: TGTGCCAGTAGTATAGTTGGAGGGAATAATTCACCCCTCCACTTT.